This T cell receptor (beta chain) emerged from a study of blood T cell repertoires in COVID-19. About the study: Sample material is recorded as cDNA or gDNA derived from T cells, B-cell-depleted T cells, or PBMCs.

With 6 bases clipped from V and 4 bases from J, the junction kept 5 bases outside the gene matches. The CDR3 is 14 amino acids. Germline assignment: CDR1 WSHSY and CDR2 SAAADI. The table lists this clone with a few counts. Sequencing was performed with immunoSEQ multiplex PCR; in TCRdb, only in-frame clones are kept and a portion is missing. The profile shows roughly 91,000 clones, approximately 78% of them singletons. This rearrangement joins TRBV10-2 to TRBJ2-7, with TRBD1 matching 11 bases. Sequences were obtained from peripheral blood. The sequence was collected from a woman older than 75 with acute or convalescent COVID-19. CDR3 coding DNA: TGCGCCAGCAGGGCCGGGACAGGGGGTTACGAGCAGTACTTC. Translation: CASRAGTGGYEQYF.